This TCR beta chain derives from a study of T cells and Merkel cell carcinoma outcomes (dated by TCRdb to between 2020 and 2021). Regarding the complete study: The study looked at whether the tumor T-cell repertoire and T-cell density could predict clinical outcome in patients with Merkel cell carcinoma.

For this clone: Its antigen has not been determined. Per-nucleotide qualities are absent, and no much larger clonotype sits a single base away.

On the study overall, not on this receptor specifically: Clinical outcomes in Merkel cell carcinoma patients were reported to be predicted by T-cell repertoire features combined with T-cell density.

Receptor libraries were prepared by the immunoSEQ multiplex PCR assay. Here the immuneACCESS table is served through TCRdb, limited to in-frame sequences with V and J called. Missing clones are a known gap in these copies; in checked studies unresolved V genes cover under half, and the rest lacks a known reason. The sample yields thousands of clones; approximately 80% were counted once. The top ten clones comprise 4.5% to 6.5% of the sample. Samples came from patients with Merkel cell carcinoma. CDR1 is given as SNHLY and CDR2 as FYNNEI, both from the germline V gene. Trimming costs V 7 bases and J 8 bases, and their ends lie 18 bases apart. The CDR3 has 14 amino acids, counting the end cysteine and phenylalanine. Of all the DNA, just the CDR3 is kept, 42 bases in frame from base 1.

The rearranged segments are TRBV2 and TRBJ1-5, with TRBD1 perhaps the D gene, on 6 matching bases. This sequence was found in a human donor with Merkel cell carcinoma. Specimen: tumor tissue from Merkel cell carcinoma. The nucleotides read TGTGCCAGCACTCTGACAGGCGACGCGGAGCCCCAGCATTTT. This yields the protein CASTLTGDAEPQHF. The CDR3 plus the reference TRBV2 and TRBJ1-5 genes for the other parts give the full variable domain: EPEVTQTPSHQVTQMGQEVILRCVPISNHLYFYWYRQILGQKVEFLVSFYNNEISEKSEIFDDQFSVERPDGSNFTLKIRSTKLEDSAMYFCASTLTGDAEPQHFGDGTRLSIL.